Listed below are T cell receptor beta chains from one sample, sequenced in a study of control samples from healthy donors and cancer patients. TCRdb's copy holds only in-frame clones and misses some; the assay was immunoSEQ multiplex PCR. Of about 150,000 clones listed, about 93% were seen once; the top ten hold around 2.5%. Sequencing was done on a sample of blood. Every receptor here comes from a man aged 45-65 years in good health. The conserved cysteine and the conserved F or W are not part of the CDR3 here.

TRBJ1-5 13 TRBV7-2 ASSLGTGINQPQH
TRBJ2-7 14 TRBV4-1 ASSLTTGGKGGEQY
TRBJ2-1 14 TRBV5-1 ASSPSGNSGGGEQF
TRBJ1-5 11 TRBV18 ASSPGGAQPQH
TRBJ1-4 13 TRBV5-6 ASSLVSGPNEKLF
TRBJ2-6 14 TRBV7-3 ASSLNMGRGANVLT
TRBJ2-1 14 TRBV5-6 ASSLAPAGGYNEQF
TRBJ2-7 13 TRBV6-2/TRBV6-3 ASSWGGSGTYEQY
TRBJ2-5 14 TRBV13 ASSLNADRGRETQY
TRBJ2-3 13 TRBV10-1 ASSLGPGGTDTQY
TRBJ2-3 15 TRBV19 ASSPGASGASTDTQY
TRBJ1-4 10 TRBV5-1 ASSQGGEKLF
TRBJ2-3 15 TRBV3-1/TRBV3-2 ASSQDEWPRDTDTQY
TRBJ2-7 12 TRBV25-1 ASSGTESSYEQY
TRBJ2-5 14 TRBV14 ASSPPGQGARETQY